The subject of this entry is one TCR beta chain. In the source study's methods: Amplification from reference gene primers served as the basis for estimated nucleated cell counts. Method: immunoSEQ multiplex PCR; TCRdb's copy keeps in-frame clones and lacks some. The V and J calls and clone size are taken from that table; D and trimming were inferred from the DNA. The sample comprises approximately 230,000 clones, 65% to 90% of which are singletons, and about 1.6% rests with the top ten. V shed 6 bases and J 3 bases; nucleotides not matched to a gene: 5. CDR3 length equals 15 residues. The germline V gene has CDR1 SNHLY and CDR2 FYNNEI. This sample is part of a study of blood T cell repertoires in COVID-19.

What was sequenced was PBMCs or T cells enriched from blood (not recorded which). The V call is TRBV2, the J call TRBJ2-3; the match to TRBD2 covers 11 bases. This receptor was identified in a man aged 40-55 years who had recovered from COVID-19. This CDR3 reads CASRASGGMTDTQYF. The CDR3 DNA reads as TGTGCCAGCAGGGCTAGCGGGGGGATGACAGATACGCAGTATTTT.